This T cell receptor beta chain was captured by sequencing in a study of blood T cell repertoires in COVID-19. As for the study in general: Spain, Italy and the United States supplied samples that represented acute and convalescent COVID-19. Nucleic acid was either cDNA or gDNA, and it came from T cells, B-cell-depleted T cells, or PBMCs.

Libraries were prepared by immunoSEQ multiplex PCR; TCRdb keeps only in-frame clonotypes and omits some of them. The sample lists 200,000 to 250,000 clones, around nine tenths occurring once. Germline V gene data show CDR1 as MNHNY and CDR2 as SVGAGI (reference sequence). This CDR3 comprises 13 residues. V trimming: 11 bases; J trimming: 0 bases; junction bases outside the gene matches: 6. Living in 24 US areas, the participants were between roughly 18 and 90 years of age. Participants' reported clinical history set cohort assignment. The sample consisted of PBMCs or T cells enriched from blood (not recorded which). The origin of this receptor is a man aged 30 to 39 who had recovered from COVID-19. This chain connects TRBV6-6 to TRBJ1-2; 7 bases fit TRBD1. The CDR3 loop reads CAGRDSSNYGYTF. The CDR3 nucleotides are TGTGCCGGAAGGGACAGTTCTAACTATGGCTACACCTTC.